The 30 T cell receptor beta chains below come from one sample, sequenced in a study of T cell repertoires and HLA-DP antigens. No antigen has been assigned to these receptors. TCRdb's table, derived via immunoSEQ multiplex PCR, lists solely in-frame clones and lacks some. The sample yields almost 90,000 clones, approximately 86% seen once. Material for sequencing was CD4+ T cells from PBMCs. The receptors were sampled from a middle-aged man in good health and CMV-seronegative.

J is TRBJ1-3 and V is TRBV29-1; D is unclear. Per germline, CDR1 SQVTM and CDR2 ANQGSEA. This CDR3 comprises 14 residues. V lost 5 bases and J 0 bases, leaving 11 bases between the germline ends. CDR3 bases: TGCAGCGTTCAGGTGGTAAACTCTGGAAACACCATATATTTT. It codes for CSVQVVNSGNTIYF. The complete variable domain, with remaining parts taken from reference TRBV29-1 and TRBJ1-3, reads SAVISQKPSRDICQRGTSLTIQCQVDSQVTMMFWYRQQPGQSLTLIATANQGSEATYESGFVIDKFPISRPNLTFSTLTVSNMSPEDSSIYLCSVQVVNSGNTIYFGEGSWLTVV.

The chain has TRBV9 and TRBJ2-2; 7 bases agree with TRBD2. The CDR3 is 17 residues long. The germline gives CDR1 SGDLS, CDR2 YYNGEE. The ends lost 0 bases at V and 0 bases at J; junction bases unmatched: 5. The CDR3 region is CASSVVPGLANTGELFF. The CDR3 DNA is TGTGCCAGCAGCGTAGTCCCAGGACTAGCGAACACCGGGGAGCTGTTTTTT.

The chain couples TRBV6-5 to TRBJ2-7; 10 bases map to TRBD2. V gave up 6 bases and J gave up 3 bases; unmatched junction bases: 8. Germline CDR1 is MNHEY and CDR2 is SVGAGI. The length of the CDR3 is 15 residues. The CDR3 DNA reads as TGTGCCAGCAGGAAACCGGGACTAGCGAACTACGAGCAGTACTTC. Amino acids: CASRKPGLANYEQYF.

The J gene is TRBJ2-3, the V gene TRBV15, with 15 nucleotides matching TRBD2. Germline trimming cut 0 bases from V and 6 bases from J; bases unmatched to any gene: 7. The CDR3 spans 18 residues. Per germline, CDR1 LNHNV and CDR2 YYDKDF (reference sequence). CDR3 DNA sequence: TGTGCCACCAGCAGAGACCCTGGGACTAGCGGGAGGCCCGATACGCAGTATTTT. It translates to CATSRDPGTSGRPDTQYF.

The V and J genes are TRBV7-9 and TRBJ2-5, with no clear D. Deletions cut 1 base from V and 7 bases from J, with 4 bases between. The CDR3 runs to 11 residues. The germline V gene has CDR1 SEHNR and CDR2 FQNEAQ (reference sequence). The CDR3 nucleotides are TGTGCCAGCAGCTTAGTGGGGACCCAGTACTTC. This codes for CASSLVGTQYF.

The rearrangement joins TRBV15 to TRBJ2-7; a weak D match, TRBD2 (6 bases). This CDR3 is 15 amino acids long. Germline V gives CDR1 LNHNV, CDR2 YYDKDF (reference sequence). Trimming took off 9 bases at V and 4 bases at J, with 22 bases between the two ends. Here the CDR3 DNA reads TGTGCCACTAGTGAGGAGGGTCTTTCCTCTTACGAGCAGTACTTC. Its protein product is CATSEEGLSSYEQYF.

The rearrangement links TRBV6-5 to TRBJ1-2; perhaps TRBD1 as D (6 bases). The CDR3 loop spans 14 amino acids. V dropped 5 bases and J dropped 0 bases, with 10 bases sitting between them. Per the germline V gene, CDR1 is MNHEY and CDR2 is SVGAGI. CDR3 sequence: CASSPGVTNYGYTF. Here the CDR3 DNA reads TGTGCCAGCAGTCCAGGGGTGACTAACTATGGCTACACCTTC.

The chain joins TRBV4-2 to TRBJ2-7, with 11 bases lining up with TRBD2. From germline, CDR1 is LGHNA and CDR2 YNFKEQ. The CDR3 totals 16 residues. Trimming took 9 bases from V and 5 from J; bases not matched to a gene: 15. The CDR3 protein is CARRRSRTSGCHEQYF. CDR3 coding DNA: TGTGCCAGAAGACGATCAAGGACTAGCGGGTGCCACGAGCAGTACTTC.

The rearrangement uses TRBV28 and TRBJ2-7, with 7 positions matching TRBD2. V gave up 3 bases and J gave up 3 bases; unmatched junction bases: 8. CDR1 and CDR2 from the germline V gene are MDHEN and SYDVKM. The CDR3 has 15 amino acids. The DNA of the CDR3 is TGTGCCAGCAGTTTGGCGGGGGAAGGATACTACGAGCAGTACTTC. This codes for CASSLAGEGYYEQYF.

The genes are TRBV28 and TRBJ2-7; D gene ambiguous. CDR1 and CDR2 from the germline V gene are MDHEN and SYDVKM. The CDR3 sequence is 12 residues long. Trimming stripped 3 bases from V and 2 bases from J, with 5 bases between. The CDR3, as DNA: TGTGCCAGCAGTTTTCAAGCCTACGAGCAGTACTTC. Amino acid sequence: CASSFQAYEQYF. Looking up the rest from reference TRBV28 and TRBJ2-7 gives the full variable domain: DVKVTQSSRYLVKRTGEKVFLECVQDMDHENMFWYRQDPGLGLRLIYFSYDVKMKEKGDIPEGYSVSREKKERFSLILESASTNQTSMYLCASSFQAYEQYFGPGTRLTVT.

The rearrangement joins TRBV30 to TRBJ1-5, with no clear D. Germline loops: CDR1 GTSNPN, CDR2 SVGIG (reference sequence). The CDR3 contains 13 residues. V lost 2 bases and J lost 3, with 8 bases in between. For the CDR3, the DNA is TGTGCCTGGAGTCTGGACTACAATCAGCCCCAGCATTTT. Protein: CAWSLDYNQPQHF.

This chain connects TRBV6-5 to TRBJ1-6; TRBD1 aligns across 8 bases. This CDR3 contains 15 residues. Per germline, CDR1 MNHEY and CDR2 SVGAGI. J gave up 4 bases and V 6 bases, and 5 bases lay outside the gene matches. CDR3 DNA: TGTGCCAGCAGGACCGGGACAGGATATAATTCACCCCTCCACTTT. This codes for CASRTGTGYNSPLHF.

The chain couples TRBV19 to TRBJ2-5, with 7 bases lining up with TRBD2. In germline, CDR1 is LNHDA, CDR2 SQIVND (reference sequence). The length of the CDR3 is 11 residues. Unmatched junction bases numbered 8, after V lost 5 bases and J lost 14 bases. The CDR3 sequence is CASSVTSIIYF. The DNA for the CDR3 is TGTGCCAGTAGTGTGACTAGCATCATTTACTTC.

The chain employs TRBV6-6 and TRBJ1-2, with D perhaps TRBD1 (6 bases). V lost 2 bases to trimming and J lost 4 bases, with 11 bases between them. CDR3 length equals 14 residues. CDR1 and CDR2 from the germline V gene are MNHNY and SVGAGI (reference sequence). CDR3 protein: CASSYETGPYGYTF. The CDR3 DNA follows: TGTGCCAGCAGTTACGAGACAGGACCCTATGGCTACACCTTC.

This clone was seen more than once but under ten times. The V gene is TRBV5-8, the J gene TRBJ2-1, with 10 bases fitting TRBD2. Germline-derived CDR1 and CDR2 are SGHTS and YDEGEE. V was clipped by 0 bases and J by 6 bases; unmatched bases: 3. The CDR3 covers 15 residues. CDR3 region: CASSLGLAGVNEQFF. For the CDR3, the DNA is TGTGCCAGCAGCTTGGGGCTAGCGGGAGTCAATGAGCAGTTCTTC.

The chain carries TRBV23-1 and TRBJ1-1; tentatively, D is TRBD1 (5 bases). TRBV23-1 is an open reading frame, and its role is uncertain. The V and J ends lost 0 bases and 5 bases respectively, with 16 bases between them. The CDR3 has 16 residues. CDR3 in amino acids: CASSQSRCREGTEAFF. CDR3 coding DNA: TGCGCCAGCAGTCAATCCCGTTGCAGGGAGGGGACTGAAGCTTTCTTT.

V is TRBV2 and J is TRBJ1-5; a possible D gene is TRBD1 (5 bases). Germline V gives CDR1 SNHLY, CDR2 FYNNEI. CDR3 size: 16 residues. The germline V and J ends were trimmed by 5 bases and 4 bases, with 18 bases remaining between them. CDR3 protein: CASSLDLMGENQPQHF. The DNA for the CDR3 is TGTGCCAGCAGTCTGGATCTCATGGGGGAGAATCAGCCCCAGCATTTT.

By share of the sample, this clone is medium-sized. The chain has TRBV9 and TRBJ1-6; D uncertain. The germline V and J ends were trimmed by 3 bases and 7 bases, with 8 bases remaining between them. Germline lookup yields CDR1 SGDLS and CDR2 YYNGEE. The CDR3 totals 13 residues. Here the CDR3 DNA reads TGTGCCAGCAGCGCCTACGGGAATTCACCCCTCCACTTT. This sequence encodes CASSAYGNSPLHF.

The chain has TRBV29-1 and TRBJ2-5; D is possibly TRBD1 (5 bases). CDR1 is SQVTM, CDR2 ANQGSEA, per germline. V lost 6 bases, J lost 4 bases, and 18 bases lay in between. This CDR3 spans 14 amino acids. The CDR3 reads CSVPGQFGIETQYF. Here the CDR3 DNA reads TGCAGCGTGCCTGGACAATTTGGCATAGAGACCCAGTACTTC.

The genes are TRBV6-6 and TRBJ2-7; 11 nucleotides line up with TRBD2. J lost 4 bases, V lost 4 bases, and 9 bases had no gene match. This CDR3 spans 16 amino acids. The germline gives CDR1 MNHNY, CDR2 SVGAGI (reference sequence). The CDR3 DNA sequence: TGTGCCAGCAGTTCTCAGACTAGCGGGGTCTCTTACGAGCAGTACTTC. Protein product: CASSSQTSGVSYEQYF.

The rearrangement uses TRBV7-8 and TRBJ2-3; tentative D call: TRBD1 (6 bases). This CDR3 is 17 amino acids long. V lost 1 base to trimming and J lost 1 base, with 15 bases between them. Germline V CDR1 and CDR2: SGHVS, FQNEAQ. The CDR3 loop reads CASSLGVGAGGTDTQYF. The CDR3 DNA reads as TGTGCCAGCAGCTTAGGGGTGGGGGCTGGTGGCACAGATACGCAGTATTTT.

The V call is TRBV9, the J call TRBJ2-3, with TRBD2 as a possible D gene (6 bases). The CDR3 is 16 residues long. Looked up from germline, CDR1 is SGDLS and CDR2 is YYNGEE. Trimming took 0 bases from V and 2 from J, leaving 13 bases between them. CDR3 DNA: TGTGCCAGCAGCGTAGGGGCGGGGCGGGACACAGATACGCAGTATTTT. It translates to CASSVGAGRDTDTQYF. The full variable domain, in which reference TRBV9 and TRBJ2-3 provide the parts outside the CDR3, is DSGVTQTPKHLITATGQRVTLRCSPRSGDLSVYWYQQSLDQGLQFLIQYYNGEERAKGNILERFSAQQFPDLHSELNLSSLELGDSALYFCASSVGAGRDTDTQYFGPGTRLTVL.

Note on this clone: Other DNA sequences of this sample code for an identical CDR3. This CDR3 is CSVNRGMNTEAFF. The CDR3 DNA reads TGCAGCGTTAACAGGGGAATGAACACTGAAGCTTTCTTT. The rearrangement joins TRBV29-1 to TRBJ1-1; TRBD1 matches 7 bases. Trimming removed 5 bases from V and 0 bases from J; junction bases left unmatched: 3. Germline CDR1 reads SQVTM; CDR2 reads ANQGSEA. The CDR3 runs 13 residues. Variable domain in full (rest from reference TRBV29-1 and TRBJ1-1): SAVISQKPSRDICQRGTSLTIQCQVDSQVTMMFWYRQQPGQSLTLIATANQGSEATYESGFVIDKFPISRPNLTFSTLTVSNMSPEDSSIYLCSVNRGMNTEAFFGQGTRLTVV.

The chain uses TRBV7-9 and TRBJ2-3, with 11 bases aligning to TRBD2. V was clipped by 1 base and J by 2 bases; unmatched bases: 5. The CDR3 length is 17 residues. CDR1 is SEHNR, CDR2 FQNEAQ, per germline (reference sequence). The CDR3, as DNA: TGTGCCAGCAGCTTAGGGCTAGCGGGGGGCCTCACAGATACGCAGTATTTT. Translated, it gives CASSLGLAGGLTDTQYF.

In this sample, this clone turned up a few times. The V call is TRBV19, the J call TRBJ2-2; TRBD1 matches at 7 bases. Germline V lookup: CDR1 LNHDA, CDR2 SQIVND (reference sequence). This CDR3 is 15 amino acids long. The V gene end was trimmed by 5 bases and the J gene end by 4 bases; junction bases not matched to a gene: 7. Here the CDR3 DNA reads TGTGCCAGTAGTCCCCGGACAGGAACCACCGGGGAGCTGTTTTTT. Translation: CASSPRTGTTGELFF.

The chain joins TRBV4-1 to TRBJ2-3, with 12 bases that match TRBD2. Per the germline V gene, CDR1 is MGHRA and CDR2 is YSYEKL. Trimming took 1 base from V and 9 from J; bases not matched to a gene: 11. The CDR3 is 17 residues long. The CDR3 protein is CASSQGLAGGSRRTQYF. As DNA, the CDR3 is TGCGCCAGCAGCCAAGGGCTAGCGGGAGGGTCCCGACGAACGCAGTATTTT.

The V and J genes are TRBV30 and TRBJ2-7, with a possible D match to TRBD1 (5 bases). Deletions cut 3 bases from V and 5 bases from J, with 14 bases between. The CDR3 extends over 13 amino acids. Germline loops: CDR1 GTSNPN, CDR2 SVGIG (reference sequence). The CDR3 DNA reads as TGTGCCTGGAGGGGGCAGGCAAACCACGAGCAGTACTTC. Encoded protein: CAWRGQANHEQYF.

The chain recombines TRBV28 with TRBJ1-2; 7 bases match TRBD1. CDR3 size: 13 residues. V was clipped by 6 bases and J by 3 bases; unmatched bases: 4. Per germline, CDR1 MDHEN and CDR2 SYDVKM. This chain's CDR3 is CASSQGQHYGYTF. CDR3 bases: TGTGCCAGCAGCCAGGGACAGCACTATGGCTACACCTTC.

To note about this clone: A junction end diverges from the germline sequence, so it may reflect a read error. V is TRBV11-1 and J is TRBJ2-5; 7 bases are a match to TRBD2. The CDR3 contains 13 residues. CDR1 is SGHAT and CDR2 is FQDESV in the germline V gene (reference sequence). The CDR3 nucleotides read TGTGCCAGCAGCCTAGCGGTGGAAGAGACCCAGTACTTC. Its protein product is CASSLAVEETQYF.

The genes are TRBV28 and TRBJ2-3; 8 bases are shared with TRBD2. Germline loops: CDR1 MDHEN, CDR2 SYDVKM. V was pared by 2 bases and J by 2 bases, with 6 bases of the junction left unmatched. CDR3 length: 16 residues. CDR3 loop: CASSLVGSGNTDTQYF. The CDR3 region has the DNA TGTGCCAGCAGTTTAGTCGGTAGCGGGAACACAGATACGCAGTATTTT.